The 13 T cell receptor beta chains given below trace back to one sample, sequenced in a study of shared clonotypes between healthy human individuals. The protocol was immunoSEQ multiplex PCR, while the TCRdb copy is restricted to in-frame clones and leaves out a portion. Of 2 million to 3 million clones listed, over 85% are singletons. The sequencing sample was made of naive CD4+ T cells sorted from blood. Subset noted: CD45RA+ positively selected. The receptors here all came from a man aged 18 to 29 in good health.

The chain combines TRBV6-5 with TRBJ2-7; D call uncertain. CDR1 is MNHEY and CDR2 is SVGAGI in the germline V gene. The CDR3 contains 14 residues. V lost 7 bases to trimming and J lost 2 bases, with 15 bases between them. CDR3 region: CASTRLAPPYEQYF. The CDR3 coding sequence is TGTGCCAGCACCCGACTGGCACCTCCCTACGAGCAGTACTTC.

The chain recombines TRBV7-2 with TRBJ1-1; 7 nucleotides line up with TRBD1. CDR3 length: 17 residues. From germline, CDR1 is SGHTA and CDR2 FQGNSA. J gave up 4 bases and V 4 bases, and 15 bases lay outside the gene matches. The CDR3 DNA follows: TGTGCCAGCAGCTCAAGACAGGGTTCACGGTATTCCACTGAAGCTTTCTTT. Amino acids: CASSSRQGSRYSTEAFF.

In DNA, the CDR3 is TGTGCCAGCAGCTCCTGGACAGGGAACAATGAGCAGTTCTTC. Amino acid sequence: CASSSWTGNNEQFF. The genes are TRBV11-3 and TRBJ2-1; 8 bases match TRBD1. Germline V gene data show CDR1 as SGHNT and CDR2 as YENEEA. Trimming removed 4 bases from V and 5 bases from J; junction bases left unmatched: 4. This CDR3 region has 14 residues.

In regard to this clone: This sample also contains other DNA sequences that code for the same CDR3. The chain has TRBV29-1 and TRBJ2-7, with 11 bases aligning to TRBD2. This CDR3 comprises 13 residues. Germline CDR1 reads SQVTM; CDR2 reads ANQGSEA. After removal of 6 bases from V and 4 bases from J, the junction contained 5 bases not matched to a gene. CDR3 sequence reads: CSVKGLAGYEQYF. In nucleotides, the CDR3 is TGCAGCGTCAAAGGACTAGCGGGTTACGAGCAGTACTTC.

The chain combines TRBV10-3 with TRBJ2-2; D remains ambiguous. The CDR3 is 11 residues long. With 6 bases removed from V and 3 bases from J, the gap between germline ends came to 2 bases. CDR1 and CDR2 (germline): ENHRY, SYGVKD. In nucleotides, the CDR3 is TGTGCCATCAGGGACACCGGGGAGCTGTTTTTT. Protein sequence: CAIRDTGELFF.

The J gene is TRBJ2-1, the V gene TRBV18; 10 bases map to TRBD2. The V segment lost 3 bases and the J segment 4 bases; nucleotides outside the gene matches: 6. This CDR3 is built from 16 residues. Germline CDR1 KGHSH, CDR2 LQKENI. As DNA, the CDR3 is TGTGCCAGCTCACCCTTAGCGGGGGGAGTATACAATGAGCAGTTCTTC. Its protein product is CASSPLAGGVYNEQFF.

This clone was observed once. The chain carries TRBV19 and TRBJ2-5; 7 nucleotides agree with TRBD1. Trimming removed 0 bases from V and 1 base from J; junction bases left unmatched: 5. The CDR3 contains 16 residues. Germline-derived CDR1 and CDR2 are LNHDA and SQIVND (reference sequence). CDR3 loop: CASSIDRGIGQETQYF. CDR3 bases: TGTGCCAGTAGTATAGACAGGGGGATAGGCCAAGAGACCCAGTACTTC.

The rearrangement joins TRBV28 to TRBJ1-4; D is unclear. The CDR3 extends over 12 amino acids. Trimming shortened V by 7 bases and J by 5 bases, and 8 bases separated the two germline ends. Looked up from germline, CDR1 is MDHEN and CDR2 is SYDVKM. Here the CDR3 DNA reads TGTGCCAGCACTCAAACAAATGAAAAACTGTTTTTT. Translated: CASTQTNEKLFF.

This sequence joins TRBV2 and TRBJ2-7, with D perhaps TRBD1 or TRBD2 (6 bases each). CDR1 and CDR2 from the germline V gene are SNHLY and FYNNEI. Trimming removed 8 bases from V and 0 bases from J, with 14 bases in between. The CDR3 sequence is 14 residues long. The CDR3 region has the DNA TGTGCCAGCCTGAAGGGGGGTAACTCCTACGAGCAGTACTTC. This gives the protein CASLKGGNSYEQYF.

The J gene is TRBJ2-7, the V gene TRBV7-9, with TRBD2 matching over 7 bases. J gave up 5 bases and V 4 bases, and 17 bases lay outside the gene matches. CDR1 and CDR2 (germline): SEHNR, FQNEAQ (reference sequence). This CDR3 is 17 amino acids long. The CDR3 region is CASSSKSSGLSPDEQYF. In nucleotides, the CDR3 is TGTGCCAGCAGCTCAAAATCTAGCGGACTATCACCTGACGAGCAGTACTTC.

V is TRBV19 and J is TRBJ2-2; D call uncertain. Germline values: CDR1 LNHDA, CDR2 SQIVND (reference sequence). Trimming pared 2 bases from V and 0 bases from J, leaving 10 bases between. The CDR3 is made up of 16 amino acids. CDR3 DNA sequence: TGTGCCAGTAGTATAATTAGCCCCTCGAACACCGGGGAGCTGTTTTTT. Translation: CASSIISPSNTGELFF.

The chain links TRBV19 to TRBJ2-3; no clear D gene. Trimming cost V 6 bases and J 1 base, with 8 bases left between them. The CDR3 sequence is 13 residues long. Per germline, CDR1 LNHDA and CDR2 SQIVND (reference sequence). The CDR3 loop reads CASRVSGTDTQYF. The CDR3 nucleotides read TGTGCCAGTAGGGTGAGCGGCACAGATACGCAGTATTTT.

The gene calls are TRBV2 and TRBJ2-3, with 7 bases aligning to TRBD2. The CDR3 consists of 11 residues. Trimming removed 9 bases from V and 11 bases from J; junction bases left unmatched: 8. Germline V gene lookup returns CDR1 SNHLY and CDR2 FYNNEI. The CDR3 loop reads CASGREEEQYF. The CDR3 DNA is TGTGCCAGTGGCCGGGAGGAGGAGCAGTATTTT.